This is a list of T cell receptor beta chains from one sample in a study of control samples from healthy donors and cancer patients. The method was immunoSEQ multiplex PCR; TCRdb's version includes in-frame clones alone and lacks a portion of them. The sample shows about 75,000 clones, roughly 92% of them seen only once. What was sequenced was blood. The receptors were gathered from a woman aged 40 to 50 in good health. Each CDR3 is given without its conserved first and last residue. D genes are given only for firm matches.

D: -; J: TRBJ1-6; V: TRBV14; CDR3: ASSQNQSPLH
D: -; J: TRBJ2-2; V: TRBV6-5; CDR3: ASSYSFAGELF
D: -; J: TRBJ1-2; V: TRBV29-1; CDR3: SVGGGEHSGYT
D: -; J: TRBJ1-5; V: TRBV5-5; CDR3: ASSLTGLGWQPQH
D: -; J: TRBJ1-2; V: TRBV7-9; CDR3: ASSLETLVGEGYT
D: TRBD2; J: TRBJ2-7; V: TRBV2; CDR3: ATGTSGAYEQY
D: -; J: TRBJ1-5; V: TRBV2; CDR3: ASSENGGNQPQH
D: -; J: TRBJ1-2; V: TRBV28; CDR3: ASSLIRGGGYT
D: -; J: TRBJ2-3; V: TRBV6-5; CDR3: ASSYSRAEDTQY
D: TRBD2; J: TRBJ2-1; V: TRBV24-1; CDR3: ATSDWSSGGAYNEQF
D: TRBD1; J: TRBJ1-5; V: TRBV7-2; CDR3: ASSFTGGDQPQH
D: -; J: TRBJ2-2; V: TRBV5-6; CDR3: ASSLAWGAGELF
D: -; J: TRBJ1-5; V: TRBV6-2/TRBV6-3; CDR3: ASSREENQPQH
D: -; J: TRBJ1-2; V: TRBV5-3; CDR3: ARSLFGRNYGYT
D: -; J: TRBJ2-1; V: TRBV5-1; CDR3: ASSVQGPDNEQF
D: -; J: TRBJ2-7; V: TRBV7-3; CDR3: ASSPSGTASEQY
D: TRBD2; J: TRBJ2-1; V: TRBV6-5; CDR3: ASRPGLAGGSEQF
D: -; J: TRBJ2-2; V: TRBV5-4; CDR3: ASSSERAGELF
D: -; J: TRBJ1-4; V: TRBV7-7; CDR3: ASSLDWREKLF
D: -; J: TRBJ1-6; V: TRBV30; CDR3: AWTLGSPLH
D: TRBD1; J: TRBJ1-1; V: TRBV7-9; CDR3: ASSPLQGVYTEAF
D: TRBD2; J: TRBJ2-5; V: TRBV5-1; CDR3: ASSEPRGGEETQY
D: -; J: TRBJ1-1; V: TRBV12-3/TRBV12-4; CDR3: ASKWPSGTEAF
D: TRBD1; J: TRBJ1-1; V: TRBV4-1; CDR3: ASSQRTGGVTEAF
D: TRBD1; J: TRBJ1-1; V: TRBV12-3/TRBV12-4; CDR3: ASIKTGAVEAF
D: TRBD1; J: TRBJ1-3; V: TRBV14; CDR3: ASSHTGGGNTIY
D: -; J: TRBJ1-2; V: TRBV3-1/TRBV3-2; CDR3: ASSQDFHNYGYT
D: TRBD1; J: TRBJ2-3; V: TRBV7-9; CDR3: ASSYGDRGDTQY
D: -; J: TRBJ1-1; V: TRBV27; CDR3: ASSFGQITEAF
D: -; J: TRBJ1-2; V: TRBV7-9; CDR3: ASSLAAGRGS
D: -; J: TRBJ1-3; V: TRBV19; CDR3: ASSIEGTGNTIY
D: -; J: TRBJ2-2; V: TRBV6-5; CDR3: ASSYSTRYTGELF
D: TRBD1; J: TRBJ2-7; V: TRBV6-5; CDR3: ASSYGTGASYEQY
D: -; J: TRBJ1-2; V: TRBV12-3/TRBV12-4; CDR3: ASSFSSPLEGH
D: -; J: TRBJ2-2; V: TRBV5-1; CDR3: ASSLRATGTGELF
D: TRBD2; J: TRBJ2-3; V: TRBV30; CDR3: ACRDYLTDTQY
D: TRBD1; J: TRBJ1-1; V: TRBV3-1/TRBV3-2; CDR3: ASSPLRQGVNTEAF
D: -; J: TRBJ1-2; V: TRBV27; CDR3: ASSVRDYGYT
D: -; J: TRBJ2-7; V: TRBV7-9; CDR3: ASRSIGEQY
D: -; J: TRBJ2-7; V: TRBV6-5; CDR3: ASSPSGGGLYEQY
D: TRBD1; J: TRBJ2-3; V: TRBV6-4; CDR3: ASSRGGTGGDTQY
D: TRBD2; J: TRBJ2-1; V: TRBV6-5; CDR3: ASSYGTSSYNEQF
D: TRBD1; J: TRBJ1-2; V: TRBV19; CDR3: ASRDRGSTNYGYT
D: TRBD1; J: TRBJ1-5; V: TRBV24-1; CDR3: ATSDSDRGWDQPQH
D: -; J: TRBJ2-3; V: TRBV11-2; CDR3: ASSWTVTDTQY
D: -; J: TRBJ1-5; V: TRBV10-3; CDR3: AISESGGYSNQPQH
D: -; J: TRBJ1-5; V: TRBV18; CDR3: ASSRTVNSNQPQH
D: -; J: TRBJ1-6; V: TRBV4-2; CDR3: ASSQVEEISYNSPLH
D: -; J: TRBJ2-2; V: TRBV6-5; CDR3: ASRGFNTGELF
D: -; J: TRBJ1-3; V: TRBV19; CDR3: ASSKGGSSGNTIY
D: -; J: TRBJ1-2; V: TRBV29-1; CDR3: SATGPTEGGYT
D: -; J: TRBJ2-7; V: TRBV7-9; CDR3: ASSLRDSYEQY
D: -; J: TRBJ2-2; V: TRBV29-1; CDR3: SVVQDLNTGELF
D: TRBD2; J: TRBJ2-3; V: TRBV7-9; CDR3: ASSLGTSRTDTQY
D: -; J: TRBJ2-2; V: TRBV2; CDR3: ASSEITAVTGELF